This T cell receptor beta chain was profiled in a study of T cell responses to AZD1222 COVID-19 vaccine. Produced via immunoSEQ multiplex PCR; TCRdb's table is partial and in-frame only. In the table there are some 79,000 clones, around three quarters of which are singletons. The sample in question was peripheral blood, obtained 28 days after the second AZD1222 dose. This TCR came from an adult who received the AZD1222 COVID-19 vaccine.

This CDR3 is CASSAGRTIGNTIYF. In nucleotides, the CDR3 is TGTGCCAGCAGCGCGGGACGGACGATTGGAAACACCATATATTTT. The genes are TRBV5-5 and TRBJ1-3, with D perhaps TRBD1 (5 bases). Trimming shortened V by 4 bases and J by 3 bases, and 14 bases separated the two germline ends. This CDR3 comprises 15 residues. CDR1 SGHKS and CDR2 YYEKEE come from the germline V gene (reference sequence).